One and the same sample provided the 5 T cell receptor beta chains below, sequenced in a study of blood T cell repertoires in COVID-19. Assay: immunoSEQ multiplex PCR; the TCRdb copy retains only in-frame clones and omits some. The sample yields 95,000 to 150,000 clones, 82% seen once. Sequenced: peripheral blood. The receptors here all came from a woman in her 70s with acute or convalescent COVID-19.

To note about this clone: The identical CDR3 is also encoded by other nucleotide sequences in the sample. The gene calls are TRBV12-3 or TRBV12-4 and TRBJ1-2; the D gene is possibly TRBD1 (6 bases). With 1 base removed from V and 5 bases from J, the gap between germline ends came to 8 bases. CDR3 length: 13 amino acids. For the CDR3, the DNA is TGTGCCAGCAGTTTAGGGCAGGGGTATGGCTACACCTTC. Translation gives CASSLGQGYGYTF.

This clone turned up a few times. CDR3: CASSEQGYEQYF. CDR3 sequence (DNA): TGTGCCAGCAGTGAACAGGGGTACGAGCAGTACTTC. The chain employs TRBV6-1 and TRBJ2-7, with D possibly TRBD1 on 6 matching bases. Deletions cut 2 bases from V and 4 bases from J, with 6 bases between. The CDR3 has 12 amino acids. From germline, CDR1 is MNHNS and CDR2 SASEGT.

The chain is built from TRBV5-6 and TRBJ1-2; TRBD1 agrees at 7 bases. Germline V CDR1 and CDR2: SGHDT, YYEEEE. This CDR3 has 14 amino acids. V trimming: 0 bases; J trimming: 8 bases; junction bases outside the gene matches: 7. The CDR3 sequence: CASSLATGVQGYTF. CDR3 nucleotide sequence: TGTGCCAGCAGCTTGGCAACAGGGGTTCAGGGCTACACCTTC.

CDR3 region: CATSSTTAPSRQAQHF. CDR3 nucleotides: TGTGCCACCAGCAGCACCACAGCACCCTCGCGTCAAGCCCAGCATTTT. J is TRBJ1-5 and V is TRBV15, with D hard to call. The V end was cut by 3 bases, the J end by 11 bases, with 23 bases between. Germline CDR1 LNHNV, CDR2 YYDKDF (reference sequence). The CDR3 is made up of 16 amino acids.

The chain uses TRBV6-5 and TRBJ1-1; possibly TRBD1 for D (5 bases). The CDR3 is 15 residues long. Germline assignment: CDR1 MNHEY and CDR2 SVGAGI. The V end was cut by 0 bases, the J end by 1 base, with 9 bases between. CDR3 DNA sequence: TGTGCCAGCAGTTACTCAGTCCAGGGGAACACTGAAGCTTTCTTT. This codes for CASSYSVQGNTEAFF.